Each of the 6 T cell receptor beta chains below was sequenced from the same sample in a study of blood T cell repertoires in COVID-19. Repertoires were generated with immunoSEQ multiplex PCR, while TCRdb's copy carries only in-frame clones and drops some. The sample yields under 200,000 clones, about 91% seen once. Sample: PBMCs or T cells enriched from blood (not recorded which). These receptors originate from a woman under 30 who had recovered from COVID-19.

The CDR3 region has the DNA TGTGCCATCAGTGTATTAGGCGGCAGCCTCGGGGAGACCCAGTACTTC. Translated, it gives CAISVLGGSLGETQYF. This chain uses TRBV10-3 with TRBJ2-5; D unresolved. The germline gives CDR1 ENHRY, CDR2 SYGVKD. Trimming stripped 4 bases from V and 5 bases from J, with 20 bases between. The CDR3 has 16 residues.

This chain connects TRBV24-1 to TRBJ2-2, with a tentative D call TRBD1 (6 bases). The germline V and J ends were trimmed by 3 bases and 9 bases, with 10 bases remaining between them. Germline V gives CDR1 KGHDR, CDR2 SFDVKD. The CDR3 totals 13 residues. CDR3 protein: CATSDDRTWELFF. DNA of the CDR3: TGTGCCACCAGTGATGACAGGACTTGGGAGCTGTTTTTT.

This clone occurred a few times. This sequence joins TRBV14 and TRBJ2-5, with TRBD1 identical over 9 bases. The CDR3 extends over 15 amino acids. Germline-derived CDR1 and CDR2 are SGHDN and FVKESK. With V trimmed by 4 bases and J by 0 bases, 3 bases remained unmatched. CDR3 nucleotide sequence: TGTGCCAGCAGCCCGACAGGGGGTTACCAAGAGACCCAGTACTTC. Protein product: CASSPTGGYQETQYF.

The J gene is TRBJ2-2, the V gene TRBV5-1; possibly TRBD2 for D (6 bases). CDR3 length equals 15 residues. Trimming removed 4 bases at V and 2 bases at J, with 12 bases between. Germline loops: CDR1 SGHRS, CDR2 YFSETQ. This chain's CDR3 is CASSHRDSNTGELFF. Here the CDR3 DNA reads TGCGCCAGCAGCCACCGGGACTCCAACACCGGGGAGCTGTTTTTT. Supplemented by reference TRBV5-1 and TRBJ2-2, the full variable domain reads KAGVTQTPRYLIKTRGQQVTLSCSPISGHRSVSWYQQTPGQGLQFLFEYFSETQRNKGNFPGRFSGRQFSNSRSEMNVSTLELGDSALYLCASSHRDSNTGELFFGEGSRLTVL.

This chain connects TRBV7-6 to TRBJ2-1; 10 bases are shared with TRBD2. J was trimmed by 7 bases and V by 6 bases; bases with no gene match: 9. The germline gives CDR1 SGHVS, CDR2 FNYEAQ. This CDR3 is built from 15 residues. CDR3 sequence reads: CASRTKAGGGNEQFF. CDR3 DNA sequence: TGTGCCAGCAGAACGAAAGCGGGAGGGGGAAATGAGCAGTTCTTC.

The chain couples TRBV28 to TRBJ2-7; 9 bases are a match to TRBD1. This CDR3 has 15 amino acids. J gave up 3 bases and V 7 bases, and 10 bases lay outside the gene matches. Germline V CDR1 and CDR2: MDHEN, SYDVKM. CDR3 bases: TGTGCCAGCAATTCAGTGGGGACAGGGAGCTACGAGCAGTACTTC. Amino acid sequence: CASNSVGTGSYEQYF.